This T cell receptor (beta chain) was captured by sequencing in a study of PD-L1 blockade in urothelial cancer. Study-level background: Patients previously received 0 to 3 chemotherapy regimens. Timepoints chosen for blood analysis were 3 weeks (second dose) and 6 weeks after treatment start.

Peripheral blood mononuclear cells were collected from every patient before and during treatment, yielding between 1 and 8 samples per patient. Clones were sequenced by immunoSEQ multiplex PCR, and TCRdb holds only the in-frame ones, with some missing. In the table there are 25,000 to 30,000 clones, roughly 86% of which are singletons. This clonotype originated in a man aged 45-65 years with urothelial cancer. The sequencing used PBMCs, collected around atezolizumab (anti-PD-L1) treatment.

The CDR3 DNA is TGTGCCAGCAGCGGGACAGGGGTTTCCGAGCAGTACTTC. Amino acids: CASSGTGVSEQYF. This sequence joins TRBV7-9 and TRBJ2-5, with 10 bases aligning to TRBD1. With the DNA end fitting TRBJ2-7 better, the J assignment may be wrong. CDR1 is SEHNR and CDR2 is FQNEAQ in the germline V gene (reference sequence). The CDR3 is made up of 13 amino acids.